Following are 20 T cell receptor beta chains from one sample sequenced in a study of tumor and adjacent non-tumor tissue in lung cancer (dated by TCRdb to 2016 to 2019). Library generation was performed with multiplex PCR. Sequencing used an Illumina HiSeq 2500. TCRbeta libraries were constructed through three rounds of nested PCR with primers (Table S4) according to protocols modified from ARM-PCR. The raw public reads went through TCRdb reprocessing: fastp at Q25, MiXCR clone calling, in-frame beta chains kept. CDR3 protein sequences are deduplicated, and each keeps its most common genes and DNA. The sample data list tens of thousands of distinct CDR3 sequences, and less than 75% of these were observed just once. 15% to 20% of the sample lies in the top ten. Bulk unsorted tissue served as the source for RNA extraction, and RNA quality was assessed using a NanoDrop ND-1000 and an Agilent 2100. Sequencing input: lung tumor tissue. The receptor source for this set is a man aged 60-69 years with non-small cell lung cancer.

This clonotype was counted at least ten times. The V gene is TRBV7-9, the J gene TRBJ2-5, with 8 bases that match TRBD1. The V and J ends lost 4 bases and 5 bases, in that order; junction bases with no gene match: 6. Germline values: CDR1 SEHNR, CDR2 FQNEAQ (reference sequence). CDR3 length: 14 amino acids. DNA for the CDR3: TGTGCCAGCAGCTATGGACAGGGAGTCGAGACCCAGTACTTC. Amino acids: CASSYGQGVETQYF.

The chain uses TRBV11-1 and TRBJ1-1; 7 nucleotides match TRBD1. Germline assignment: CDR1 SGHAT and CDR2 FQDESV (reference sequence). The CDR3 is 17 amino acids. V dropped 2 bases and J dropped 12; count of bases not matched to a gene: 21. Here the CDR3 DNA reads TGTGCCAGCAGCTTATTCAGGGACAGCACAGTTAGCACTCAAACTTTCTTT. Translating it yields CASSLFRDSTVSTQTFF.

To note about this clonotype: This likely comes from a read error, as the CDR3 has no conserved phenylalanine or tryptophan at its end. The rearrangement joins TRBV12-3 or TRBV12-4 to TRBJ2-1; no clear D. The CDR3 loop spans 12 amino acids. CDR3 coding DNA: TGTCCCAGCAGCCTGGATAGCAATGAGCAGTTCGTC. It yields the protein CPSSLDSNEQFV.

This clonotype was found many times. As DNA, the CDR3 is TGCAGCGCTCTGGGGCGCAGCTCCTACAATGAGCAGTTCTTC. Amino acid sequence: CSALGRSSYNEQFF. This chain links TRBV29-1 with TRBJ2-1, with D perhaps TRBD1 (5 bases). V gave up 7 bases and J gave up 0 bases, with 13 bases separating them. This CDR3 contains 14 residues. Germline-derived CDR1 and CDR2 are SQVTM and ANQGSEA.

Concerning this clonotype: This clone may be a read error of a much larger clone one base away. The chain joins TRBV5-1 to TRBJ1-1; maybe TRBD1 (6 bases). CDR1 is SGHRS, CDR2 YFSETQ, per germline. CDR3 length: 15 residues. Trimming cost V 5 bases and J 5 bases, with 19 bases left between them. CDR3 bases: TGCGCCAGCAGATGGGGCACGACAGGTTATACTGAAGCTTTCTTT. It encodes CASRWGTTGYTEAFF.

This clonotype was found many times. The DNA of the CDR3 is TGTGCCAGCAGTACGACAGGGGGTGCTGAGCAGTTCTTC. It is translated as CASSTTGGAEQFF. V gene TRBV12-3 or TRBV12-4 combines with J gene TRBJ2-1, with TRBD1 identical over 9 bases. The CDR3 is made up of 13 amino acids. With 5 bases clipped from V and 9 bases from J, the junction kept 5 bases outside the gene matches.

Turning to this clonotype: At one boundary the junction diverges from the germline segment, which might be a read error. This chain links TRBV11-3 with TRBJ2-6; weak D call: TRBD1 (6 bases). CDR1 and CDR2 from the germline V gene are SGHNT and YENEEA. The CDR3 length is 15 residues. The DNA of the CDR3 is TGTGCCAGCAGCCAACAGGGCACTGGGGCCAAGGTCCTGAATTTC. Amino acid sequence: CASSQQGTGAKVLNF.

Concerning this clonotype: Germline is not matched at one junction end, which may reflect a read error. This chain uses TRBV29-1 with TRBJ2-1, with D possibly matching TRBD1 (6 bases). The germline V gene has CDR1 SQVTM and CDR2 ANQGSEA. The CDR3 is made up of 15 amino acids. The CDR3 loop is CSVGGTFLSYIEQFF. The CDR3, as DNA: TGCAGCGTTGGAGGGACATTCCTCTCCTACATTGAGCAGTTCTTC.

Turning to this clonotype: Sequence at one end of the junction differs from germline and may be a read error. The V and J genes are TRBV20-1 and TRBJ2-7, with D possibly TRBD1 on 6 matching bases. The CDR3 length is 13 residues. Germline CDR1 DFQATT, CDR2 SNEGSKA (reference sequence). Here the CDR3 reads CSILGQGSYGQYF. The CDR3, as DNA: TGCAGTATATTGGGGCAGGGGAGCTACGGGCAGTACTTC.

A word on this clonotype: Germline and junction disagree at one end, which may indicate a read error. The rearrangement links TRBV12-3 or TRBV12-4 to TRBJ2-7; D unclear. The CDR3 covers 12 residues. The DNA for the CDR3 is TGTGCCAGCAAACGGGTGAGCTACGAGCGGTACTTC. It specifies CASKRVSYERYF.

Ten or more counts support this clonotype. Here the CDR3 DNA reads TGTGCCAGCAGTTCCCCTACAGATACGCAGTATTTT. Its protein product is CASSSPTDTQYF. The chain joins TRBV6-2 or TRBV6-3 to TRBJ2-3, with D unresolved. V lost 4 bases and J 3 bases, leaving 5 bases between the germline ends. Germline-derived CDR1 and CDR2 are MNHEY and SVGEGT. This CDR3 is built from 12 residues.

The V call is TRBV12-3 or TRBV12-4, the J call TRBJ2-7; 9 bases are shared with TRBD2. CDR3 length: 15 amino acids. The V segment lost 11 bases and the J segment 5 bases; nucleotides outside the gene matches: 16. The CDR3 reads CACTPVAGGPNEQYF. CDR3 bases: TGTGCCTGCACCCCGGTGGCGGGAGGGCCCAACGAGCAGTACTTC.

This clonotype was seen many times. This chain joins TRBV20-1 and TRBJ1-2; 7 bases fit TRBD1. J lost 4 bases, V lost 6 bases, and 8 bases had no gene match. Germline lookup yields CDR1 DFQATT and CDR2 SNEGSKA (reference sequence). CDR3 size: 13 residues. The CDR3 region has the DNA TGCAGTGCCAAGGGGACAGCCAGCTATGGCTACACCTTC. Translating it yields CSAKGTASYGYTF.

The genes are TRBV7-9 and TRBJ2-1, with D perhaps TRBD1 or TRBD2 (6 bases each). Germline V CDR1 and CDR2: SEHNR, FQNEAQ (reference sequence). The CDR3 totals 15 residues. Here the CDR3 reads CAGIAPGATSNEQFF. CDR3 in DNA: TGTGCAGGCATCGCACCGGGGGCGACTAGCAATGAGCAGTTCTTC.

Turning to this clonotype: An end of the junction differs from the germline gene, which may be a read error. The chain joins TRBV20-1 to TRBJ2-1, with a possible D match to TRBD1 (6 bases). This CDR3 is built from 16 residues. In germline, CDR1 is DFQATT, CDR2 SNEGSKA (reference sequence). CDR3 nucleotide sequence: TGCAGTGCTAGAGATTTTCGTTGGACAGAACTATATGAGCAGTTATTC. Translating it yields CSARDFRWTELYEQLF.

A word on this clonotype: The junction differs from germline at one of its ends, possibly a read error. The chain is built from TRBV11-2 and TRBJ2-1; D call uncertain. The CDR3 runs 16 residues. The V gene's germline CDR1 is SGHAT and CDR2 FQNNGV. CDR3 DNA sequence: TGTGTCAGCAACCCCCCCCGGAAGAGCTCCTACAATGAGCAGTTCTTC. Amino acids: CVSNPPRKSSYNEQFF. The full variable domain, its missing parts supplied by reference TRBV11-2 and TRBJ2-1, is EAGVAQSPRYKIIEKRQSVAFWCNPISGHATLYWYQQILGQGPKLLIQFQNNGVVDDSQLPKDRFSAERLKGVDSTLKIQPAKLEDSAVYLCVSNPPRKSSYNEQFFGPGTRLTVL.

The chain employs TRBV29-1 and TRBJ2-5; 10 nucleotides align to TRBD2. CDR1 is SQVTM, CDR2 ANQGSEA, per germline. V lost 4 bases and J lost 4; bases outside the gene matches: 6. CDR3 length equals 14 residues. The CDR3 region is CSVGGLAVGETQYF. The DNA of the CDR3 is TGCAGCGTTGGTGGACTAGCGGTGGGAGAGACCCAGTACTTC.

The J gene is TRBJ1-1, the V gene TRBV28, with D uncertain. The CDR3 spans 12 residues. Trimming removed 6 bases at V and 10 bases at J, with 15 bases between. Germline V gives CDR1 MDHEN, CDR2 SYDVKM. The DNA of the CDR3 is TGTGCCAGCAGCCCTCTGACATCTGTAGCTTTCTTT. This gives the protein CASSPLTSVAFF.

Worth noting for this clonotype: It may be a read error: a sequence one base away is much more abundant. V usage is TRBV20-1 and J usage is TRBJ1-4; no clear D. The CDR3 runs 14 residues. Per the germline V gene, CDR1 is DFQATT and CDR2 is SNEGSKA (reference sequence). The CDR3 coding sequence is TGCAGTGCCAGCACTAATCGCCCTGGTGAAAAAGTGTTTTTT. Amino acids: CSASTNRPGEKVFF.

This clonotype was observed many times. The chain joins TRBV29-1 to TRBJ2-2; 10 nucleotides match TRBD1. CDR1 and CDR2 from the germline V gene are SQVTM and ANQGSEA. After removal of 4 bases from V and 6 bases from J, the junction contained 8 bases not matched to a gene. The CDR3 is 15 amino acids. The CDR3 loop is CSVATGGAGAGELFF. CDR3 in DNA: TGCAGCGTTGCGACAGGGGGCGCAGGGGCCGGGGAGCTGTTTTTT.